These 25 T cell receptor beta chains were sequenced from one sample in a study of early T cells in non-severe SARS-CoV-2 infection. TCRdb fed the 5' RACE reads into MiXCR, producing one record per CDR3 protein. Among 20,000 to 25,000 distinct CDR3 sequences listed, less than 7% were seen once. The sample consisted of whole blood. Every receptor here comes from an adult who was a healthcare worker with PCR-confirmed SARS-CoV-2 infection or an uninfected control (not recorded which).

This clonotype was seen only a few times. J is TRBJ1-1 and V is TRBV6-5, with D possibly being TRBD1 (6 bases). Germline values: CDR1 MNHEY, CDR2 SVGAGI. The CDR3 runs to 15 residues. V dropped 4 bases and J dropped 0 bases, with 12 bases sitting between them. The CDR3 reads CASSSPQGLNTEAFF. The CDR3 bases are TGTGCCAGCAGTTCTCCACAGGGCCTGAACACTGAAGCTTTCTTT.

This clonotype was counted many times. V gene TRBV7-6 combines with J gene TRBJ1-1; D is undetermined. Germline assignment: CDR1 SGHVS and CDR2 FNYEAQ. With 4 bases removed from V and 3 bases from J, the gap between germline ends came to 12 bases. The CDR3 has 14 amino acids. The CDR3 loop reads CASSSTTAYTEAFF. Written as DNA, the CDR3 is TGTGCCAGCAGCTCGACAACGGCGTACACTGAAGCTTTCTTT.

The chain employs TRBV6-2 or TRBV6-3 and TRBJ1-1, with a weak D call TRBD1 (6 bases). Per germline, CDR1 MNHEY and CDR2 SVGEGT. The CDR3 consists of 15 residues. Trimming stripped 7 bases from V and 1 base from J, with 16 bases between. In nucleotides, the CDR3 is TGTGCCAGCATTTCCGGGGGCAGCGGGAACACTGAAGCTTTCTTT. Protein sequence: CASISGGSGNTEAFF.

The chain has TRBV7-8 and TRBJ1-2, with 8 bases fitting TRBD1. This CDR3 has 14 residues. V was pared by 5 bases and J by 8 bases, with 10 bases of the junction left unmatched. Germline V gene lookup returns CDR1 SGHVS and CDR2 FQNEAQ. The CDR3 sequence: CASSTSRQGIGYTF. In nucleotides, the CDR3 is TGTGCCAGCAGCACATCCCGACAGGGGATCGGCTACACCTTC.

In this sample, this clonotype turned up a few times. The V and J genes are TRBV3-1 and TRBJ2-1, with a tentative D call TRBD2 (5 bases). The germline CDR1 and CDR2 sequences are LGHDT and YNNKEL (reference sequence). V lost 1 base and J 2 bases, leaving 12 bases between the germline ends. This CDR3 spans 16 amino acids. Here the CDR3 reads CASSQVAGVAYNEQFF. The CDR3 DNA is TGTGCCAGCAGCCAAGTGGCGGGCGTCGCCTACAATGAGCAGTTCTTC.

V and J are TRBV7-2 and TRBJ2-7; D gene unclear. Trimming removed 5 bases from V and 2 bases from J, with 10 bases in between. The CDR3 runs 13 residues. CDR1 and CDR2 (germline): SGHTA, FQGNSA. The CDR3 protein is CASSQEKAYEQYF. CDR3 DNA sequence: TGTGCCAGCAGCCAAGAGAAGGCCTACGAGCAGTACTTC. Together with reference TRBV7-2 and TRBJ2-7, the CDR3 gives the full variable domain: GAGVSQSPSNKVTEKGKDVELRCDPISGHTALYWYRQSLGQGLEFLIYFQGNSAPDKSGLPSDRFSAERTGGSVSTLTIQRTQQEDSAVYLCASSQEKAYEQYFGPGTRLTVT.

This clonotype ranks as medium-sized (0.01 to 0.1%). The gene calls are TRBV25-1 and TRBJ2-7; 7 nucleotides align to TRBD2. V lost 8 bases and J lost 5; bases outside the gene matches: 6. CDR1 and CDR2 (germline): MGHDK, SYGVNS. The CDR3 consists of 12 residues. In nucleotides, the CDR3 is TGTGCCAGCCCGACTAGCTGGAACGAGCAGTACTTC. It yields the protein CASPTSWNEQYF.

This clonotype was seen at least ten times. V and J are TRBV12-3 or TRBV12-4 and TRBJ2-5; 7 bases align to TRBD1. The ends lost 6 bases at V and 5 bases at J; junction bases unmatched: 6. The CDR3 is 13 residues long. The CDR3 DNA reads TGTGCCAGCAGGGTGGACAGGATGGAGACCCAGTACTTC. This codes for CASRVDRMETQYF.

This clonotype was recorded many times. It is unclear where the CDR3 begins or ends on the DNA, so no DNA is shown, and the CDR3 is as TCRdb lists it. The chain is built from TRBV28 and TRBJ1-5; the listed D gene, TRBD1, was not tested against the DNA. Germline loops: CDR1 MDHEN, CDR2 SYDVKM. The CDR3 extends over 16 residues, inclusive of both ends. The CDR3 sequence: CASSFRARGSDQPQHF.

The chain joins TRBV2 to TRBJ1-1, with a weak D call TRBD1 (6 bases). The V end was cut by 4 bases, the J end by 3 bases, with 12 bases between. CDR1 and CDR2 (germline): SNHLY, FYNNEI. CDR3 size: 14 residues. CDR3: CASSVGGAHTEAFF. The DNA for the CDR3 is TGTGCCAGCAGTGTAGGGGGGGCTCACACTGAAGCTTTCTTT. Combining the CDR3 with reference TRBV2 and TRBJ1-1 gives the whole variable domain EPEVTQTPSHQVTQMGQEVILRCVPISNHLYFYWYRQILGQKVEFLVSFYNNEISEKSEIFDDQFSVERPDGSNFTLKIRSTKLEDSAMYFCASSVGGAHTEAFFGQGTRLTVV.

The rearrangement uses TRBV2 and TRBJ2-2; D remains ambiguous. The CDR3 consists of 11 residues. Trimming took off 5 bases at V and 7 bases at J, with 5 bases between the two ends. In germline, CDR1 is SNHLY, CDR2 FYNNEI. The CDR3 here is CASSLHGELFF. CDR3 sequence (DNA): TGTGCCAGCAGTCTCCACGGGGAGCTGTTTTTT.

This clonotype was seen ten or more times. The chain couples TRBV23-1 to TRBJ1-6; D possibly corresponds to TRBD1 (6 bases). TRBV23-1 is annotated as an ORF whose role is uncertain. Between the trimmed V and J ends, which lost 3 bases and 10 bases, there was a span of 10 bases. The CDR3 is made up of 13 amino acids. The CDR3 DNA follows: TGCGCCAGCAGTCAGGGGGGGGCGTCACCCCTCCACTTT. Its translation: CASSQGGASPLHF.

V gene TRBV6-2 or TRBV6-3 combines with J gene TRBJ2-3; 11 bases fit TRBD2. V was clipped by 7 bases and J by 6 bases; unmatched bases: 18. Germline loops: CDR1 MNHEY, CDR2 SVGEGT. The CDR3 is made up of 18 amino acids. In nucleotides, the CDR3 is TGTGCCAGCACCCCCGCGGTGATAGCGGGGGGGCAGGAGGATACGCAGTATTTT. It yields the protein CASTPAVIAGGQEDTQYF.

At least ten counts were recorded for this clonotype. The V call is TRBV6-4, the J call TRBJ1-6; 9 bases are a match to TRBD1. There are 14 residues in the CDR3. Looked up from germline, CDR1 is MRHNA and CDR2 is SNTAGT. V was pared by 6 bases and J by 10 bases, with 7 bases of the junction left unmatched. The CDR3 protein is CASRAGTGYSPLHF. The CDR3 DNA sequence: TGTGCCAGCAGAGCGGGGACAGGGTACTCACCCCTCCACTTT.

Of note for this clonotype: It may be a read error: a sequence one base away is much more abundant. The CDR3 sequence is CSVRDAAPGEVFF. The CDR3 DNA reads as TGCAGTGTTAGAGATGCTGCCCCGGGAGAGGTTTTCTTT. This chain links TRBV20-1 with TRBJ1-1; D gene ambiguous. The CDR3 is made up of 13 amino acids. CDR1 is DFQATT, CDR2 SNEGSKA, per germline (reference sequence).

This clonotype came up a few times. The CDR3 region is CATSYGQGGETQYF. CDR3 DNA sequence: TGTGCCACCTCCTACGGACAGGGGGGGGAGACCCAGTACTTC. V gene TRBV24-1 combines with J gene TRBJ2-5; 10 bases are shared with TRBD1. Trimming removed 9 bases from V and 5 bases from J; junction bases left unmatched: 8. The CDR3 runs 14 residues. Germline V gene sequence: CDR1 KGHDR, CDR2 SFDVKD.

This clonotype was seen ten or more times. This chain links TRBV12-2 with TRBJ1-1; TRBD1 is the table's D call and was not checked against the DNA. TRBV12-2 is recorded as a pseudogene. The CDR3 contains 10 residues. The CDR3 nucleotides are TGTGCAAGTCGCTTAGAGGGGGCTTTCTTT. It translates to CASRLEGAFF.

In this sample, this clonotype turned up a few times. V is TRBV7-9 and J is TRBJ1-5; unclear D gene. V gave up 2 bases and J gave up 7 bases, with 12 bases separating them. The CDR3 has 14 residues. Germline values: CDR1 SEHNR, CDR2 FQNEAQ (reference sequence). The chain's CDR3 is CASSLSSVGQPQHF. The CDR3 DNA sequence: TGTGCCAGCAGCTTATCTTCCGTTGGGCAGCCCCAGCATTTT.

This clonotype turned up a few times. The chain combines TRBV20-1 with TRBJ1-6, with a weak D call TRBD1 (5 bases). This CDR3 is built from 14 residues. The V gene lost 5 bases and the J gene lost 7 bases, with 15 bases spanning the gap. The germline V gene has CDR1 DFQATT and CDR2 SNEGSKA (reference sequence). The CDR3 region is CSASGTAGNSPLHF. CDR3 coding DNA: TGCAGTGCTTCCGGGACGGCGGGAAATTCACCCCTCCACTTT.

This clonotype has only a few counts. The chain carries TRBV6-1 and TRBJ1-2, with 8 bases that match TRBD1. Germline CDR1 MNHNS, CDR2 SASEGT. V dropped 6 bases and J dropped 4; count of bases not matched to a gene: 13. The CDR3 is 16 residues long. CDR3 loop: CASSTLGQGGIYGYTF. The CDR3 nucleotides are TGTGCCAGCAGCACACTCGGACAGGGAGGAATCTATGGCTACACCTTC.

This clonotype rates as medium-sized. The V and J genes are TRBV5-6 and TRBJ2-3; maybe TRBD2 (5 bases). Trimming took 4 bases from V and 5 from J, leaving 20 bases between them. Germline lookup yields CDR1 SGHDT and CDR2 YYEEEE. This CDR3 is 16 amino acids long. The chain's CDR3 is CASSPRLASSLDTQYF. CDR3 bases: TGTGCCAGCAGCCCCCGCCTCGCTAGCTCCCTAGATACGCAGTATTTT.

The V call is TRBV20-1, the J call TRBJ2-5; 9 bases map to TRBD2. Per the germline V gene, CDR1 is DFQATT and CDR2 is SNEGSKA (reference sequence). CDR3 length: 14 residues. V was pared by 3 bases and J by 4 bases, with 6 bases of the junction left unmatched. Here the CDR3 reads CSARASGGPETQYF. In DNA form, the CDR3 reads TGCAGTGCTAGGGCCAGCGGGGGGCCAGAGACCCAGTACTTC.

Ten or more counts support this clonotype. CDR3 bases: TGTGCCAGCAGCACTAGCAGGGTTTATGAGCAGTTCTTC. This translates into CASSTSRVYEQFF. The rearrangement uses TRBV7-8 and TRBJ2-1; D possibly corresponds to TRBD2 (6 bases). Germline-derived CDR1 and CDR2 are SGHVS and FQNEAQ. This CDR3 region has 13 residues. V was cut by 5 bases and J by 8 bases, with 13 bases left in between.

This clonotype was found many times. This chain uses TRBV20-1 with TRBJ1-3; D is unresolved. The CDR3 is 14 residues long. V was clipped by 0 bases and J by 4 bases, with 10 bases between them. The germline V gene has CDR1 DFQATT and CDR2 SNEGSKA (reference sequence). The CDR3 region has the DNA TGCAGTGCTAGAGATACGGGCGCGGGAAACACCATATATTTT. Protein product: CSARDTGAGNTIYF.

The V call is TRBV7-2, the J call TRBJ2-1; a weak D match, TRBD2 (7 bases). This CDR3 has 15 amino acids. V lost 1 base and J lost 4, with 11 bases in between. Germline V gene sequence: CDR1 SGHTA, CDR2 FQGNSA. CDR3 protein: CASSLGRGQYNEQFF. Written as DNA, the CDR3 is TGTGCCAGCAGCTTAGGGCGGGGGCAGTACAATGAGCAGTTCTTC.